A single sample gave rise to the 31 T cell receptor beta chains below, sequenced in a study of blood T cell repertoires in COVID-19 (dated by TCRdb to the early 2020s). Library generation was performed with the immunoSEQ multiplex PCR assay. As stored in TCRdb, this immuneACCESS dataset retains in-frame rearrangements with V and J assigned. A fraction of the clones does not appear; measured against another copy, unresolved V genes explain less than half of the discrepancy, and the remainder lacks a known reason. The sample table holds 350,000 to 400,000 clones, of which 86% were seen once. Together, the top ten hold about 7% of the sample. Sequencing input: peripheral blood. Source of these receptors: a woman aged 60-75 years with COVID-19, enrolled during active disease.

V is TRBV18 and J is TRBJ1-6; 9 positions agree with TRBD1. Germline-derived CDR1 and CDR2 are KGHSH and LQKENI. V shed 6 bases, J shed 11 bases, and the junction held 8 bases outside the gene matches. The length of the CDR3 is 14 residues. The CDR3, as DNA: TGTGCCAGCTCGCCAGGACAGGGGCAGGCACCCCTCCACTTT. Encoded protein: CASSPGQGQAPLHF. Full variable domain (rest looked up from reference TRBV18 and TRBJ1-6): NAGVMQNPRHLVRRRGQEARLRCSPMKGHSHVYWYRQLPEEGLKFMVYLQKENIIDESGMPKERFSAEFPKEGPSILRIQQVVRGDSAAYFCASSPGQGQAPLHFGNGTRLTVT.

This chain uses TRBV7-2 with TRBJ2-3; 10 bases are shared with TRBD2. Germline CDR1 SGHTA, CDR2 FQGNSA. The CDR3 covers 16 residues. Losses at the gene ends were 3 bases for V and 4 bases for J; bases not matched to a gene: 7. CDR3: CASSFALAGGADTQYF. DNA for the CDR3: TGTGCCAGCAGCTTTGCCTTAGCGGGGGGAGCAGATACGCAGTATTTT.

This clone appeared a few times. The chain is built from TRBV2 and TRBJ1-5; D call uncertain. The CDR3 is 15 residues long. The germline gives CDR1 SNHLY, CDR2 FYNNEI. V dropped 3 bases and J dropped 2 bases, with 11 bases sitting between them. CDR3 coding DNA: TGTGCCAGCAGTGAGGACGGGAAAGGCAATCAGCCCCAGCATTTT. Its translation is CASSEDGKGNQPQHF. Full variable domain (missing parts from reference TRBV2 and TRBJ1-5): EPEVTQTPSHQVTQMGQEVILRCVPISNHLYFYWYRQILGQKVEFLVSFYNNEISEKSEIFDDQFSVERPDGSNFTLKIRSTKLEDSAMYFCASSEDGKGNQPQHFGDGTRLSIL.

J is TRBJ2-5 and V is TRBV5-8, with 8 bases that match TRBD1. V was clipped by 7 bases and J by 5 bases; unmatched bases: 10. This CDR3 region has 14 residues. Germline V gene data show CDR1 as SGHTS and CDR2 as YDEGEE. CDR3 amino acids: CASREQGAWETQYF. The CDR3 DNA reads as TGTGCCAGCCGGGAGCAGGGGGCATGGGAGACCCAGTACTTC.

In the case of this clone: The same CDR3 is also encoded by other DNA sequences in this sample. The chain joins TRBV3-1 (or the pseudogene TRBV3-2) to TRBJ1-1; a weak D match, TRBD1 (5 bases). CDR1 and CDR2 from the germline V gene are LGHDT and YNNKEL (reference sequence). V lost 0 bases and J 5 bases, leaving 10 bases between the germline ends. The CDR3 is 14 residues long. The CDR3 DNA reads TGTGCCAGCAGCCAAGAGGGAAGGGGAACTGAAGCTTTCTTT. Translation gives CASSQEGRGTEAFF.

The rearrangement uses TRBV15 and TRBJ2-1, with D perhaps matching TRBD2 (6 bases). The CDR3 runs 15 residues. The V gene's germline CDR1 is LNHNV and CDR2 YYDKDF (reference sequence). Between the trimmed V and J ends, which lost 0 bases and 4 bases, there was a span of 10 bases. In DNA form, the CDR3 reads TGTGCCACCAGCAGAGATAGCGGAGGGTACAATGAGCAGTTCTTC. Translated, it gives CATSRDSGGYNEQFF.

The CDR3 region has the DNA TGTGCCAGCAGCCGCCGCGAGCGTGGAAACACCATATATTTT. Translating gives CASSRRERGNTIYF. The V and J genes are TRBV11-1 and TRBJ1-3; D remains ambiguous. V lost 5 bases and J 3 bases, leaving 11 bases between the germline ends. Per germline, CDR1 SGHAT and CDR2 FQDESV (reference sequence). CDR3 size: 14 residues.

The chain links TRBV7-3 to TRBJ1-3, with D perhaps matching TRBD1 (6 bases). The CDR3 length is 16 residues. Germline assignment: CDR1 SGHTA and CDR2 FQGTGA. Trimming pared 3 bases from V and 8 bases from J, leaving 20 bases between. The CDR3 DNA sequence: TGTGCCAGCAGCTTCGCCCCCCAGGGGAGAGGGGACACCATATATTTT. It encodes CASSFAPQGRGDTIYF. Combining the CDR3 with reference TRBV7-3 and TRBJ1-3 gives the whole variable domain GAGVSQTPSNKVTEKGKYVELRCDPISGHTALYWYRQSLGQGPEFLIYFQGTGAADDSGLPNDRFFAVRPEGSVSTLKIQRTERGDSAVYLCASSFAPQGRGDTIYFGEGSWLTVV.

The rearrangement uses TRBV30 and TRBJ2-3; 15 bases line up with TRBD2. Germline assignment: CDR1 GTSNPN and CDR2 SVGIG (reference sequence). The CDR3 totals 20 residues. V lost 0 bases to trimming and J lost 1 base; unmatched junction nucleotides: 11. The CDR3 here is CAWSVGGRTSGGAGTDTQYF. The CDR3 nucleotides are TGTGCCTGGAGTGTAGGAGGTCGGACTAGCGGGGGGGCGGGCACAGATACGCAGTATTTT.

The chain is built from TRBV27 and TRBJ2-2; 7 bases line up with TRBD1. Germline CDR1 is MNHEY and CDR2 is SMNVEV (reference sequence). CDR3 length: 14 residues. V gave up 6 bases and J gave up 4 bases; unmatched junction bases: 5. The CDR3 bases are TGTGCCAGCAGAGGTGGGACAGCCACCGGGGAGCTGTTTTTT. Translating it yields CASRGGTATGELFF.

The chain combines TRBV6-5 with TRBJ1-2; unclear D gene. Germline V gives CDR1 MNHEY, CDR2 SVGAGI. The CDR3 has 12 amino acids. The V end lost 2 bases, the J end lost 7 bases, and 8 bases lay between the germline ends. The CDR3: CASSYGVGGYTF. Written as DNA, the CDR3 is TGTGCCAGCAGTTACGGAGTGGGTGGCTACACCTTC.

The chain has TRBV3-1 (or the pseudogene TRBV3-2) and TRBJ2-1; D is ambiguous. V lost 3 bases, J lost 0 bases, and 9 bases lay in between. Per germline, CDR1 LGHDT and CDR2 YNNKEL (reference sequence). The CDR3 consists of 15 residues. In DNA form, the CDR3 reads TGTGCCAGCAGCCAGACACCGAGCTCCTACAATGAGCAGTTCTTC. This gives the protein CASSQTPSSYNEQFF.

V is TRBV3-1 (or the pseudogene TRBV3-2) and J is TRBJ2-7, with TRBD2 identical over 8 bases. The CDR3 has 14 amino acids. J lost 6 bases, V lost 2 bases, and 6 bases had no gene match. CDR1 and CDR2 from the germline V gene are LGHDT and YNNKEL (reference sequence). DNA of the CDR3: TGTGCCAGCAGCCAAAGCGGGGGACTCGGCGAGCAGTACTTC. Residues: CASSQSGGLGEQYF.

This rearrangement joins TRBV3-1 (or the pseudogene TRBV3-2) to TRBJ2-7; D is unclear. The CDR3 loop spans 12 amino acids. Germline V lookup: CDR1 LGHDT, CDR2 YNNKEL (reference sequence). V was clipped by 0 bases and J by 6 bases, with 6 bases between them. The CDR3 DNA is TGTGCCAGCAGCCAAGAATCTCGCGAGCAGTACTTC. Translation gives CASSQESREQYF.

J is TRBJ1-2 and V is TRBV19; no firm D call. From germline, CDR1 is LNHDA and CDR2 SQIVND (reference sequence). CDR3 length equals 15 residues. The V gene lost 6 bases and the J gene lost 3 bases, with 17 bases spanning the gap. CDR3 in amino acids: CASREGNSGYYGYTF. For the CDR3, the DNA is TGTGCCAGTAGGGAGGGCAACTCGGGCTACTATGGCTACACCTTC.

This clone occurred once. V and J are TRBV11-2 and TRBJ2-1, with no clear D. The V and J ends lost 1 base and 10 bases respectively, with 5 bases between them. The CDR3 contains 11 residues. Germline V CDR1 and CDR2: SGHAT, FQNNGV. CDR3 sequence (DNA): TGTGCCAGCAGCTTAGCGCAGGAGCAGTTCTTC. Translation gives CASSLAQEQFF.

V and J are TRBV6-5 and TRBJ2-7; D gene unclear. Trimming removed 6 bases from V and 0 bases from J, with 12 bases in between. CDR1 and CDR2 (germline): MNHEY, SVGAGI. The CDR3 runs to 14 residues. CDR3 protein: CASRNRASSYEQYF. The CDR3 DNA follows: TGTGCCAGCAGGAATAGAGCCTCCTCCTACGAGCAGTACTTC.

This chain links TRBV14 with TRBJ1-2; possible D gene TRBD1, 5 bases. The V end was cut by 2 bases, the J end by 10 bases, with 8 bases between. Per germline, CDR1 SGHDN and CDR2 FVKESK. This CDR3 spans 11 amino acids. CDR3: CASSQWGDYTF. CDR3 in DNA: TGTGCCAGCAGCCAATGGGGCGACTACACCTTC.

The chain combines TRBV2 with TRBJ1-5, with 8 positions matching TRBD1. Trimming at V came to 6 bases and at J to 0 bases, leaving 7 bases not matched to a gene. Per the germline V gene, CDR1 is SNHLY and CDR2 is FYNNEI. This CDR3 spans 16 amino acids. The CDR3 here is CASRPQGGNSNQPQHF. The CDR3 DNA reads TGTGCCAGCAGGCCACAGGGGGGAAATAGCAATCAGCCCCAGCATTTT.

This clone was observed at least ten times. The chain uses TRBV14 and TRBJ2-7, with unresolved D. This CDR3 has 16 amino acids. The V end lost 1 base, the J end lost 0 bases, and 13 bases lay between the germline ends. CDR1 is SGHDN and CDR2 is FVKESK in the germline V gene. CDR3 protein: CASSQVRSPNSYEQYF. CDR3 DNA sequence: TGTGCCAGCAGCCAAGTCCGGAGCCCCAACTCCTACGAGCAGTACTTC. Together with reference TRBV14 and TRBJ2-7, the CDR3 gives the full variable domain: EAGVTQFPSHSVIEKGQTVTLRCDPISGHDNLYWYRRVMGKEIKFLLHFVKESKQDESGMPNNRFLAERTGGTYSTLKVQPAELEDSGVYFCASSQVRSPNSYEQYFGPGTRLTVT.

The chain is built from TRBV19 and TRBJ1-1; D not resolved. This CDR3 comprises 13 residues. Germline CDR1 reads LNHDA; CDR2 reads SQIVND (reference sequence). With 3 bases removed from V and 8 bases from J, the gap between germline ends came to 13 bases. CDR3 in DNA: TGTGCCAGTAGTATCACAGAAATTGGCGAAGCTTTCTTT. It translates to CASSITEIGEAFF.

This clone was recorded once. The genes are TRBV7-8 and TRBJ2-3; TRBD1 aligns across 8 bases. CDR3 size: 14 residues. Trimming took 5 bases from V and 2 from J; bases not matched to a gene: 3. CDR1 is SGHVS, CDR2 FQNEAQ, per germline. The CDR3, as DNA: TGTGCCAGCAGCCGGACAGGGTTCACAGATACGCAGTATTTT. It yields the protein CASSRTGFTDTQYF.

V and J are TRBV4-3 and TRBJ1-1; no definite D call. The CDR3 runs 12 residues. Germline assignment: CDR1 LGHNA and CDR2 YSLEER. The ends were cut back, 3 bases at V and 5 bases at J, with 7 bases in the middle. CDR3 DNA: TGCGCCAGCAGCCAGGCTTGGACTGAAGCTTTCTTT. Encoded protein: CASSQAWTEAFF.

The chain employs TRBV13 and TRBJ2-7; D not certain. The germline gives CDR1 PRHDT, CDR2 FYEKMQ (reference sequence). The CDR3 has 14 residues. V was shortened by 4 bases and J by 6 bases, with 16 bases between the two germline ends. CDR3 bases: TGTGCCAGCAGCTCCGGGTCGAGAGGAGTCGAGCAGTACTTC. Translated: CASSSGSRGVEQYF.

The chain uses TRBV7-2 and TRBJ1-2; D perhaps matches TRBD1 (5 bases). Between the trimmed V and J ends, which lost 2 bases and 7 bases, there was a span of 14 bases. Germline V CDR1 and CDR2: SGHTA, FQGNSA. The CDR3 extends over 14 amino acids. The CDR3 sequence is CASSLRQGSVGYTF. The CDR3, as DNA: TGTGCCAGCAGCTTAAGGCAGGGTTCGGTTGGCTACACCTTC.

The chain carries TRBV9 and TRBJ2-3, with TRBD1 identical over 10 bases. V was pared by 4 bases and J by 5 bases, with 13 bases of the junction left unmatched. CDR1 and CDR2 from the germline V gene are SGDLS and YYNGEE. The CDR3 contains 17 residues. CDR3 nucleotide sequence: TGTGCCAGCAGCCTTACCGGGACAGGGGTACGGGGAGATACGCAGTATTTT. Its protein product is CASSLTGTGVRGDTQYF.

The chain combines TRBV5-1 with TRBJ1-2; no clear D gene. The CDR3 consists of 12 residues. Trimming removed 5 bases from V and 4 bases from J, with 9 bases in between. CDR1 and CDR2 (germline): SGHRS, YFSETQ. The CDR3 sequence: CASRAVGYGYTF. CDR3 DNA sequence: TGCGCCAGCAGGGCAGTTGGCTATGGCTACACCTTC.

The chain links TRBV18 to TRBJ2-3; TRBD2 agrees at 7 bases. Unmatched junction bases numbered 3, after V lost 3 bases and J lost 0 bases. The germline gives CDR1 KGHSH, CDR2 LQKENI. This CDR3 has 15 residues. CDR3 sequence (DNA): TGTGCCAGCTCACCCGCGGGGGTTAGCACAGATACGCAGTATTTT. The encoded protein is CASSPAGVSTDTQYF.

This clone was detected only once. The chain joins TRBV6-5 to TRBJ1-5; TRBD1 aligns across 10 bases. The J segment lost 6 bases and the V segment lost 5 bases, leaving 7 bases of the junction unmatched. The CDR3 is 15 residues long. In germline, CDR1 is MNHEY, CDR2 SVGAGI. The CDR3 DNA reads TGTGCCAGCAGTCCGACAGGGGGCGAGGGTCAGCCCCAGCATTTT. It codes for CASSPTGGEGQPQHF.

V gene TRBV5-4 combines with J gene TRBJ2-7; 9 bases map to TRBD2. This CDR3 contains 16 residues. With 1 base clipped from V and 9 bases from J, the junction kept 14 bases outside the gene matches. Germline CDR1 and CDR2: SGHNT and YYREEE (reference sequence). CDR3 amino acids: CASSLLASGARAGQYF. CDR3 DNA: TGTGCCAGCAGCTTGCTGGCTAGCGGGGCCCGGGCTGGGCAGTACTTC.

The genes are TRBV7-9 and TRBJ1-1; D is uncertain. CDR1 and CDR2 from the germline V gene are SEHNR and FQNEAQ (reference sequence). The ends were cut back, 1 base at V and 7 bases at J, with 13 bases in the middle. This CDR3 comprises 14 residues. CDR3 DNA: TGTGCCAGCAGCTTAGTTCCCCCCGGGAATGAAGCTTTCTTT. It encodes CASSLVPPGNEAFF.